This section outlines one T cell receptor beta chain sequence together with its context. No antigen is known for it. No base qualities exist here, and no much larger clone lies one base off it. Trimming removed 10 bases from V and 6 bases from J, leaving 15 bases between the germline ends. From the cysteine through the phenylalanine, the CDR3 covers 13 amino acids. The only DNA kept is the CDR3, 39 bases in frame from the first base. Via the germline V gene, CDR1 is ENHRY and CDR2 SYGVKD. These data come from a study of blood T cells in healthy people across ages (dated by TCRdb to the mid-2010s). Broadly, across the study: In model experiments, template switching captured roughly one uniquely barcoded TCR beta cDNA molecule for every two T cells. Four age groups were formed from the donors: young (average approximately 15 years), middle-aged (more than 35), aged (over 55) and long-lived (about 80). The study analyzed two additional independent replicas of 1 million unique cDNA reads from the same blood draw for two donors, one aged 18 to 29 and one aged 80 or older. Age-related changes in TCR beta repertoire diversity were measured in the study by deep sequencing normalized with unique cDNA molecular identifiers. What the work shows at the level of the full study, not this receptor alone: There was a strong correlation between observed TCR beta diversity and the percentage of naive T cells measured by flow cytometry. Because donor CMV infection status was unknown, age-related changes in expanded clonotypes were potentially confounded. Estimates of total diversity based on one million sequenced T cells were considered lower bounds and underestimates. Since profiling was done on bulk unsorted PBMCs, naive and antigen-experienced compartments could not be conclusively compared. Compared with the aged group, more naive CD4+ T cells, fewer expanded clones and increased TCR diversity were shown by the long-lived group, suggesting age selection. As age increased, observed TCR beta diversity per million T cells dropped in a roughly linear way, and a significant reduction was already evident by age 40.

The donors were about 40 Caucasian individuals from Russia, aged 6 to 90 years, who were systemically healthy. Each donor gave ten milliliters of peripheral blood, collected into EDTA-treated Vacutainer tubes. Ficoll-Paque density-gradient centrifugation was used to isolate PBMCs, with at least 6.5 million per sample. Total RNA was extracted from PBMCs with Trizol reagent, with at least 6 micrograms obtained per sample. Naive CD45RAhigh/CD27high T cell percentages were measured by flow cytometry on a PBMC aliquot from every donor. The library came from 5' RACE. The instrument was an Illumina HiSeq 2500. A second PCR of roughly 7 to 11 cycles was performed with a sample-barcoded 5' primer and a J-beta primer mix. Each TCR beta cDNA molecule received a unique molecular identifier from a template-switch 5' adaptor carrying 12 random nucleotides. Each sample yielded at least 3 million CDR3-containing paired-end reads. All of the RNA was converted into first-strand cDNA using the Mint cDNA synthesis kit, with a TRBC-specific oligonucleotide serving as the primer. After uracil-DNA glycosylase treatment, a first 18-cycle PCR used universal primers M1SS and BC2_uni_R on all cDNA. In the paper's pipeline: For normalization, 1 million high-quality reads, each with a distinct molecular identifier, were randomly selected from each sample. Instead of being binned into consensus sequences, reads with shared molecular identifiers were discarded. MiTCR, with a Q25 quality threshold and the strictest error-elimination algorithm, was used for CDR3 identification, clonotype clustering and error correction. A nonparametric unseen species model with Euler transformation was used to estimate a lower bound on total TCR beta diversity. Through fastp at Q25 and MiXCR, TCRdb rebuilt clones from the public reads, retaining in-frame beta chains. Rows are combined by CDR3 protein, so each entry shows the most common genes and DNA. TCRdb, rather than the study authors, made the V and J calls. For this sample there are under 1,100,000 distinct CDR3 sequences; 25% appear just once. The top ten clonotypes cover approximately 0.79% of the sample.

The same specimen was also included in a second study, on T cells of mothers and their children. The second paper further reports: Donors were nine systemically healthy Caucasian individuals: three mothers and their six children. cDNA synthesis used all of the extracted RNA, with 1.5 ug of RNA in each 15 ul reaction. In the second PCR, the M1S primer introduced both the sample barcodes and 2-4 random nucleotides. More than 8 million TCR beta CDR3 reads were obtained from each mother, and about 3 million reads were obtained from each child. TCR recombination output is similarly shaped by thymic selection in related and unrelated pairs, with a minor effect exerted by inherited differences. Normalized repertoire overlap in related mother-child pairs was always slightly higher than in unrelated mother-child pairs, but the difference was never significant. With a sensitivity of 90 to 100 clones per million clonotypes, no persistent microchimeric T cell clones were detected. In the study, deep NGS was used to compare the TCR beta repertoires of mothers and children, and features distinguishing related mother-child pairs from unrelated individuals were sought. The mean age was roughly 40 +/- 4 years for the mothers and around 10 +/- 4 years for the children. After adapter ligation with NEBNext reagents, the libraries were sequenced on Illumina HiSeq 2000 with 100+100 nt paired-end reads. Mother and child libraries were prepared a month apart and sequenced in separate runs to prevent cross-contamination. For each donor, somewhere between about 450,000 and 2,200,000 distinct TCR beta clonotypes were identified. Naive TCR beta clonotypes were estimated from low-frequency clonotypes matched to each donor's FACS-determined naive share, without sorting.

The specimen was blood. The clonotype was recovered from a girl between 2 and 10 years old in good health. The chain employs TRBV10-3 and TRBJ1-4, with the D gene not confidently named. The DNA reads TGTGCCACCAGAGCAGGCGGCGATGAAAAACTGTTTTTT. This translates into CATRAGGDEKLFF.